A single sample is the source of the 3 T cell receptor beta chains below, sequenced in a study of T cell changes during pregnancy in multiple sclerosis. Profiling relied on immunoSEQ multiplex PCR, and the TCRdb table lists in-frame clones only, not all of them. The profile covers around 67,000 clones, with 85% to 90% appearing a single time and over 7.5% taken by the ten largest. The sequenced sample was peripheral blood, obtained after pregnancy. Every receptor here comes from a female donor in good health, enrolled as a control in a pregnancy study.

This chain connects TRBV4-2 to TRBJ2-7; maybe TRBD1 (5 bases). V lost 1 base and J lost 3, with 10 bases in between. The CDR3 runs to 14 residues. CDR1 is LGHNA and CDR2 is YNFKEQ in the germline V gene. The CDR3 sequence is CASSQGTQGYEQYF. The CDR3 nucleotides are TGTGCCAGCAGCCAAGGGACACAAGGCTACGAGCAGTACTTC.

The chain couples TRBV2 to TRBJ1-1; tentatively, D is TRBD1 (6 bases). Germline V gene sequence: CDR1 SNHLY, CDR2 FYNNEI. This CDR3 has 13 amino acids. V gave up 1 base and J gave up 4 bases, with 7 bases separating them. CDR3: CASSEDRATEAFF. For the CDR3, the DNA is TGTGCCAGCAGTGAAGACAGGGCCACTGAAGCTTTCTTT.

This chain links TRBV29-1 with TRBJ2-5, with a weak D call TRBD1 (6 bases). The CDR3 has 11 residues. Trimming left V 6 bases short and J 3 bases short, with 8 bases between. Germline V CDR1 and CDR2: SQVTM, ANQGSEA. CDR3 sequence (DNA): TGCAGCGTGGGGACAAAAGAGACCCAGTACTTC. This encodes CSVGTKETQYF. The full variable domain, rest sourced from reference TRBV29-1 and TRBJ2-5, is SAVISQKPSRDICQRGTSLTIQCQVDSQVTMMFWYRQQPGQSLTLIATANQGSEATYESGFVIDKFPISRPNLTFSTLTVSNMSPEDSSIYLCSVGTKETQYFGPGTRLLVL.